Shown below are 26 T cell receptor beta chains from a single sample sequenced in a study of early T cells in non-severe SARS-CoV-2 infection. TCRdb processed the 5' RACE reads anew with MiXCR; each CDR3 protein has one entry. The sample shows approximately 64,000 distinct CDR3 sequences, around 20% of them seen only once. The sequencing used whole blood, collected at baseline. The source of these receptors is an adult who was a healthcare worker with PCR-confirmed SARS-CoV-2 infection or an uninfected control (not recorded which).

The chain combines TRBV6-5 with TRBJ1-3; D not resolved. The CDR3 has 14 amino acids. Germline V gene lookup returns CDR1 MNHEY and CDR2 SVGAGI. The V gene lost 4 bases and the J gene lost 0 bases, with 7 bases spanning the gap. In nucleotides, the CDR3 is TGTGCCAGCAGTTTCAAATCCTCTGGAAACACCATATATTTT. Its translation is CASSFKSSGNTIYF.

This clonotype showed up just a few times. The V gene is TRBV27, the J gene TRBJ2-3, with unresolved D. The germline CDR1 and CDR2 sequences are MNHEY and SMNVEV (reference sequence). The CDR3 spans 15 residues. V was trimmed by 6 bases and J by 0 bases, leaving 13 bases between them. CDR3 DNA: TGTGCCAGCAGGACTGCGTGGGCTAGCACAGATACGCAGTATTTT. Its translation: CASRTAWASTDTQYF.

The chain uses TRBV20-1 and TRBJ2-3; D gene uncertain. Trimming pared 1 base from V and 4 bases from J, leaving 15 bases between. The CDR3 is 15 amino acids. The germline gives CDR1 DFQATT, CDR2 SNEGSKA (reference sequence). The CDR3: CSARVPGRLPDTQYF. The CDR3 nucleotides read TGCAGTGCTAGAGTCCCGGGCCGACTCCCAGATACGCAGTATTTT.

This chain joins TRBV6-4 and TRBJ2-1; 7 nucleotides align to TRBD1. Germline CDR1 and CDR2: MRHNA and SNTAGT. The CDR3 has 14 amino acids. Trimming at V came to 6 bases and at J to 4 bases, leaving 6 bases not matched to a gene. CDR3 protein: CASSPGGSYNEQFF. The CDR3 DNA is TGTGCCAGCAGCCCAGGGGGTTCGTACAATGAGCAGTTCTTC.

This clonotype was seen more than once but under ten times. The rearrangement links TRBV5-4 to TRBJ1-1; D remains ambiguous. Trimming removed 0 bases at V and 8 bases at J, with 8 bases between. This CDR3 spans 12 amino acids. The germline V gene encodes CDR1 SGHNT and CDR2 YYREEE (reference sequence). The CDR3 coding sequence is TGTGCCAGCAGCTTGGTGGGCAGGGAAGCTTTCTTT. It translates to CASSLVGREAFF. Based on the CDR3 plus reference TRBV5-4 and TRBJ1-1, the full variable domain is ETGVTQSPTHLIKTRGQQVTLRCSSQSGHNTVSWYQQALGQGPQFIFQYYREEENGRGNFPPRFSGLQFPNYSSELNVNALELDDSALYLCASSLVGREAFFGQGTRLTVV.

In this sample, this clonotype turned up once. The V call is TRBV29-1, the J call TRBJ2-7, with 10 bases identical to TRBD1. The germline gives CDR1 SQVTM, CDR2 ANQGSEA. The V gene end was trimmed by 7 bases and the J gene end by 6 bases; junction bases not matched to a gene: 3. The CDR3 has 11 amino acids. The CDR3 region has the DNA TGCAGCGCCCGGGACAGGGGCGAGCAGTACTTC. Amino acid sequence: CSARDRGEQYF.

This clonotype was seen a few times. The chain employs TRBV7-6 and TRBJ1-3, with TRBD1 identical over 12 bases. Trimming removed 6 bases from V and 6 bases from J; junction bases left unmatched: 6. The CDR3 sequence is 15 residues long. Germline loops: CDR1 SGHVS, CDR2 FNYEAQ. CDR3 nucleotides: TGTGCCAGCAGAGGGACAGGGGGCGCGAAAAACACCATATATTTT. Translated: CASRGTGGAKNTIYF.

This clonotype was found a few times. This chain connects TRBV18 to TRBJ1-3; a weak D match, TRBD1 (5 bases). Trimming cost V 6 bases and J 3 bases, with 12 bases left between them. CDR3 length: 14 residues. Germline V gene lookup returns CDR1 KGHSH and CDR2 LQKENI. CDR3 protein: CASSRQGNGNTIYF. The CDR3 coding sequence is TGTGCCAGCTCTCGTCAGGGAAATGGAAACACCATATATTTT.

This clonotype was seen more than once but under ten times. The chain recombines TRBV6-6 with TRBJ1-2, with a possible D match to TRBD1 (6 bases). The CDR3 contains 15 residues. Germline V gene data show CDR1 as MNHNY and CDR2 as SVGAGI (reference sequence). Trimming removed 2 bases from V and 3 bases from J, with 13 bases in between. The CDR3, as DNA: TGTGCCAGCAGTTACGACCCAGGGGACCACTATGGCTACACCTTC. Residues: CASSYDPGDHYGYTF.

To note about this clonotype: An end of the junction does not agree with germline; a read error may underlie this. J is TRBJ1-2 and V is TRBV6-5; D is unresolved. This CDR3 has 13 residues. Germline V CDR1 and CDR2: MNHEY, SVGAGI. Here the CDR3 DNA reads TGTGCCAGCAGTCACCGGGTCGATTATGACTACACCTTC. This encodes CASSHRVDYDYTF.

The CDR3 loop is CASSPDPGSQPQHF. The CDR3 DNA is TGTGCCAGCAGCCCTGACCCAGGGAGTCAGCCCCAGCATTTT. The rearrangement uses TRBV3-1 and TRBJ1-5; D possibly corresponds to TRBD1 (5 bases). The CDR3 is made up of 14 amino acids. Trimming removed 4 bases from V and 6 bases from J, with 13 bases in between. Germline CDR1 reads LGHDT; CDR2 reads YNNKEL (reference sequence).

The chain couples TRBV7-9 to TRBJ2-6; the match to TRBD1 covers 12 bases. CDR1 is SEHNR, CDR2 FQNEAQ, per germline (reference sequence). J lost 3 bases, V lost 5 bases, and 8 bases had no gene match. The CDR3 is made up of 18 amino acids. This chain's CDR3 is CASSARGQGALGANVLTF. DNA for the CDR3: TGTGCCAGCAGCGCCCGGGGACAGGGGGCGCTTGGGGCCAACGTCCTGACTTTC.

The chain joins TRBV4-1 to TRBJ2-1; no reliable D call. Trimming pared 5 bases from V and 4 bases from J, leaving 9 bases between. Germline CDR1 is MGHRA and CDR2 is YSYEKL. The CDR3 is 13 amino acids. The CDR3 sequence is CASSSQLYNEQFF. CDR3 in DNA: TGCGCCAGCAGCTCTCAGCTGTACAATGAGCAGTTCTTC.

The chain couples TRBV7-6 to TRBJ1-6; D is possibly TRBD1 (6 bases). The V gene's germline CDR1 is SGHVS and CDR2 FNYEAQ. The CDR3 runs to 16 residues. Between the trimmed V and J ends, which lost 5 bases and 7 bases, there was a span of 18 bases. CDR3 amino acids: CASSPQGTRGNSPLHF. DNA of the CDR3: TGTGCCAGCAGCCCCCAGGGGACTAGGGGGAATTCACCCCTCCACTTT. The variable domain in full, completed from reference TRBV7-6 and TRBJ1-6, reads GAGVSQSPRYKVTKRGQDVALRCDPISGHVSLYWYRQALGQGPEFLTYFNYEAQQDKSGLPNDRFSAERPEGSISTLTIQRTEQRDSAMYRCASSPQGTRGNSPLHFGNGTRLTVT.

This sequence joins TRBV5-5 and TRBJ1-2; tentatively, D is TRBD1 (5 bases). Trimming shortened V by 5 bases and J by 5 bases, and 22 bases separated the two germline ends. The germline V gene encodes CDR1 SGHKS and CDR2 YYEKEE (reference sequence). The CDR3 spans 16 residues. In DNA form, the CDR3 reads TGTGCCAGCAGTTCGAAAGCCTCTGGGGGGAGGTATGGCTACACCTTC. The encoded protein is CASSSKASGGRYGYTF.

This clonotype has just one count. J is TRBJ1-2 and V is TRBV6-1; D gene uncertain. V was cut by 5 bases and J by 8 bases, with 18 bases left in between. From germline, CDR1 is MNHNS and CDR2 SASEGT. CDR3 length: 14 amino acids. The CDR3 DNA reads TGTGCCAGCAGTCCCGCATGGGAGGGAGGGGGCTACACCTTC. Protein: CASSPAWEGGGYTF.

The J gene is TRBJ1-1, the V gene TRBV25-1; 7 nucleotides line up with TRBD1. CDR3 length: 14 amino acids. The germline gives CDR1 MGHDK, CDR2 SYGVNS. Trimming removed 4 bases from V and 1 base from J; junction bases left unmatched: 3. CDR3 in amino acids: CASSGDSANTEAFF. As DNA, the CDR3 is TGTGCCAGCAGTGGGGACAGTGCGAACACTGAAGCTTTCTTT.

This clonotype showed up many times. V gene TRBV5-1 combines with J gene TRBJ2-5; a possible D gene is TRBD1 (5 bases). The germline V and J ends were trimmed by 1 base and 3 bases, with 13 bases remaining between them. The CDR3 sequence is 15 residues long. Per germline, CDR1 SGHRS and CDR2 YFSETQ. The CDR3 sequence is CASSLSKRGEETQYF. For the CDR3, the DNA is TGCGCCAGCAGCTTGTCTAAAAGGGGCGAAGAGACCCAGTACTTC.

CDR3 sequence reads: CSARYGSNQPQHF. For the CDR3, the DNA is TGCAGTGCTAGATACGGCAGCAATCAGCCCCAGCATTTT. The V and J genes are TRBV20-1 and TRBJ1-5; D gene unclear. Germline CDR1 and CDR2: DFQATT and SNEGSKA (reference sequence). V lost 2 bases and J lost 1, with 6 bases in between. The CDR3 loop spans 13 amino acids.

Many counts were recorded for this clonotype. The V gene is TRBV10-1, the J gene TRBJ1-1; perhaps TRBD1 as D (5 bases). The V gene's germline CDR1 is WNHNN and CDR2 SYGVQD (reference sequence). This CDR3 contains 13 residues. Trimming stripped 6 bases from V and 4 bases from J, with 12 bases between. CDR3 amino acids: CASSLAGTTEAFF. The CDR3 DNA reads TGCGCCAGCAGCTTAGCAGGGACCACTGAAGCTTTCTTT.

This clonotype was observed a few times. The chain couples TRBV7-8 to TRBJ2-7; no definite D call. Germline V gene data show CDR1 as SGHVS and CDR2 as FQNEAQ. This CDR3 region has 14 residues. Trimming left V 3 bases short and J 0 bases short, with 9 bases between. This chain's CDR3 is CASSLDLSSYEQYF. In nucleotides, the CDR3 is TGTGCCAGCAGCTTGGACCTGAGCTCCTACGAGCAGTACTTC.

The chain couples TRBV9 to TRBJ2-3, with D maybe TRBD1 (6 bases). Trimming shortened V by 4 bases and J by 6 bases, and 15 bases separated the two germline ends. The CDR3 length is 14 residues. Germline lookup yields CDR1 SGDLS and CDR2 YYNGEE. The CDR3 sequence is CASSYAQGGDTQYF. In DNA, the CDR3 is TGTGCCAGCAGCTACGCACAGGGCGGTGATACGCAGTATTTT.

There are a few counts of this clonotype. The CDR3 sequence: CASRSDSQETQYF. The CDR3 bases are TGTGCCAGCAGATCCGACTCCCAAGAGACCCAGTACTTC. J is TRBJ2-5 and V is TRBV12-3 or TRBV12-4; D is undetermined. Trimming removed 6 bases from V and 1 base from J, with 9 bases in between. The CDR3 has 13 residues.

This clonotype appeared a few times. The chain couples TRBV20-1 to TRBJ2-7; TRBD1 is a possible D gene (5 bases). Germline CDR1 DFQATT, CDR2 SNEGSKA (reference sequence). With 3 bases removed from V and 1 base from J, the gap between germline ends came to 10 bases. The length of the CDR3 is 13 residues. Here the CDR3 reads CSASKGLSYEQYF. In DNA form, the CDR3 reads TGCAGTGCTAGTAAGGGGCTTTCCTACGAGCAGTACTTC.

This clonotype is a singleton in its sample. The V call is TRBV7-9, the J call TRBJ1-2; maybe TRBD1 (5 bases). V was shortened by 6 bases and J by 6 bases, with 11 bases between the two germline ends. Per germline, CDR1 SEHNR and CDR2 FQNEAQ (reference sequence). This CDR3 has 12 amino acids. CDR3 region: CASRSGQNGYTF. CDR3 coding DNA: TGTGCCAGCAGATCAGGGCAGAATGGCTACACCTTC.

This clonotype was seen many times. The chain combines TRBV7-2 with TRBJ1-6; D is undetermined. The CDR3 is 13 amino acids. V lost 5 bases and J lost 8, with 10 bases in between. In germline, CDR1 is SGHTA, CDR2 FQGNSA. CDR3 bases: TGTGCCAGCAGCCCCGGACCTGATTCACCCCTCCACTTT. This translates into CASSPGPDSPLHF.